A selection of T cell receptor beta chains follows, all from one sample in a study of T cells in Graves' hyperthyroidism and ophthalmopathy. TCRdb passed the multiplex PCR reads through MiXCR, listing each CDR3 protein once. The top ten clones hold 8.2% of a sample with hundreds of thousands of distinct CDR3 sequences, approximately 44% of them seen once. The specimen was peripheral blood or thyroid tissue (not recorded which). These receptors all stem from a woman aged 18 to 35 with Graves' hyperthyroidism. Both conserved end residues are part of each CDR3. The D gene is left open where the match is weak. Expanded clones get a size class; other rows say once, few or many, or leave the size out.

size,V,D,J,CDR3,DNA
few,TRBV9,.,TRBJ1-3,CASVVRPSPGNTIYF,TGTGCCAGCGTTGTCAGGCCAAGTCCCGGAAACACCATATATTTT
few,TRBV2,.,TRBJ1-1,CASRIGQGATEAFF,TGTGCCAGCCGAATAGGGCAGGGAGCCACTGAAGCTTTCTTT
.,TRBV7-9,.,TRBJ2-6,CASSQSGAGYTEAF,TGCGCCAGCAGCCAGTCCGGGGCGGGGTACACTGAAGCTTTC
.,TRBV25-1,.,TRBJ2-2,CASSEYGLAGELFF,TGTGCCAGCAGTGAATACGGACTCGCCGGGGAGCTGTTTTTT
.,TRBV10-3,TRBD1,TRBJ1-1,CAISDSGTGGGTEAFF,TGTGCCATCAGTGACTCCGGGACAGGGGGAGGGACTGAAGCTTTCTTT
.,TRBV20-1,TRBD1,TRBJ1-2,CSASSSDRGLYGYTF,TGCAGTGCCAGCAGCTCGGACAGGGGTTTATATGGCTACACCTTC
few,TRBV12-3/TRBV12-4,TRBD1,TRBJ1-2,CASSLRRNRGGYTF,TGTGCCAGCAGTTTACGACGAAACAGGGGCGGCTACACCTTC
.,TRBV20-1,TRBD1,TRBJ1-4,CSAPIQGTNEKLFF,TGCAGTGCTCCGATACAGGGGACTAATGAAAAACTGTTTTTT
.,TRBV7-9,TRBD1,TRBJ1-4,CASSSAGTGISKLFF,TGTGCCAGCAGCTCGGCCGGGACAGGGATATCAAAACTGTTTTTT
.,TRBV7-9,TRBD2,TRBJ2-7,CASSIGTSGATYEQYF,TGTGCCAGCAGCATCGGGACTAGCGGAGCGACCTACGAGCAGTACTTC
many,TRBV7-2,.,TRBJ2-5,CASSLAVRTRDQETQYF,TGTGCCAGCAGCTTAGCGGTGCGGACAAGGGACCAAGAGACCCAGTACTTC
once,TRBV24-1,.,TRBJ1-5,CATSDLLSTGWHF,TGTGCCACCAGTGATTTGCTTTCTACAGGATGGCATTTT
.,TRBV29-1,.,TRBJ2-2,CSVERTNTGELFF,TGCAGCGTTGAGCGGACGAACACCGGGGAGCTGTTTTTT
few,TRBV9,.,TRBJ1-1,CASSVASKNTEAFF,TGTGCCAGCAGCGTAGCTAGCAAGAACACTGAAGCTTTCTTT
many,TRBV7-9,.,TRBJ1-4,CASSVRGMANEKLFF,TGTGCCAGCAGCGTCAGGGGAATGGCTAATGAAAAACTGTTTTTT
many,TRBV7-3,.,TRBJ2-7,CASSLVAKGEQYF,TGTGCCAGCAGCTTGGTAGCGAAGGGCGAGCAGTACTTC
.,TRBV5-1,TRBD2,TRBJ2-5,CASSQGLAGAEETQYF,TGCGCCAGCAGCCAAGGACTAGCGGGAGCGGAAGAGACCCAGTACTTC
.,TRBV15,TRBD1,TRBJ1-6,CATSRDITGTANSPLHF,TGTGCCACCAGCAGAGATATTACAGGGACAGCTAATTCACCCCTCCACTTT
.,TRBV25-1,.,TRBJ1-2,CASSPTQALYGYTF,TGTGCCAGCAGCCCAACACAGGCCCTCTATGGCTACACCTTC
once,TRBV7-8,TRBD1,TRBJ2-5,CASSALTGGGETQYF,TGTGCCAGCAGCGCACTGACAGGGGGCGGAGAGACCCAGTACTTC
few,TRBV7-3,TRBD2,TRBJ2-5,CASSLSLAGSRETQYF,TGTGCCAGCAGCTTAAGTCTAGCGGGAAGTCGAGAGACCCAGTACTTC
.,TRBV24-1,.,TRBJ2-7,CATSAQRNQGGYEQYF,TGTGCCACCAGTGCTCAGCGGAACCAAGGGGGCTACGAGCAGTACTTC
few,TRBV7-2,.,TRBJ1-1,CASSLDRGREAFF,TGTGCCAGCAGCCTAGACCGGGGGCGGGAAGCTTTCTTT
.,TRBV5-1,TRBD1,TRBJ2-7,CASSRDRGIEYF,TGCGCCAGCAGTAGAGACAGGGGCATTGAGTACTTC
.,TRBV26,.,TRBJ2-7,CASSGTGRKTYERYF,TGTGCCAGCAGTGGCACGGGTCGGAAAACCTACGAGCGGTACTTC
few,TRBV7-9,TRBD1,TRBJ2-7,CASSLGLTGGKSYEQYF,TGTGCCAGCAGCTTAGGTCTGACAGGGGGCAAATCCTACGAGCAGTACTTC
.,TRBV5-1,.,TRBJ2-2,CASTVTGSGELFF,TGCGCCAGCACTGTTACAGGGTCCGGGGAGCTGTTTTTT
.,TRBV2,TRBD1,TRBJ1-6,CASRGRDRFNSPLHF,TGTGCCAGCAGAGGCAGGGACAGGTTCAATTCACCCCTCCACTTT
many,TRBV24-1,TRBD2,TRBJ2-5,CATSDYHPTSGLETQYF,TGTGCCACCAGTGATTACCACCCGACTAGCGGGCTGGAGACCCAGTACTTC
.,TRBV19,.,TRBJ1-1,CASRTSGMNTEAFF,TGTGCCAGCCGGACTAGCGGGATGAACACTGAAGCTTTCTTT
many,TRBV24-1,.,TRBJ2-5,CATSDPGTPAAETQYF,TGTGCCACCAGTGACCCCGGGACACCGGCGGCGGAGACCCAGTACTTC
.,TRBV19,.,TRBJ1-1,CAWSGTLNTEAFF,TGTGCCTGGAGTGGGACATTGAACACTGAAGCTTTCTTT
many,TRBV10-2,TRBD1,TRBJ2-7,CASTWDSTYEQYF,TGCGCCAGCACCTGGGACAGCACCTACGAGCAGTACTTC
.,TRBV7-2,TRBD1,TRBJ1-2,CASTALQGEGGYTF,TGTGCCAGCACAGCGCTACAGGGGGAAGGGGGCTACACCTTC
many,TRBV27,.,TRBJ1-1,CASSWDGRTEAFF,TGTGCCAGCAGTTGGGATGGTAGGACTGAAGCTTTCTTT
many,TRBV2,.,TRBJ2-7,CASSTGFEQYF,TGTGCCAGCAGCACAGGGTTCGAGCAGTACTTC
few,TRBV19,.,TRBJ2-1,CASSMAGRGTYEQFF,TGTGCCAGTAGTATGGCGGGCAGGGGCACTTATGAGCAGTTCTTC
.,TRBV29-1,.,TRBJ1-5,CSLAGTVSDQPQHF,TGCAGCTTAGCGGGGACCGTCAGCGATCAGCCCCAGCATTTT
.,TRBV2,TRBD1,TRBJ1-4,CASRAPGQDLKLFF,TGTGCCAGCAGAGCGCCGGGACAGGATCTAAAACTGTTTTTT
.,TRBV2,.,TRBJ1-3,CASTGVSGNTIYF,TGTGCCAGCACAGGGGTGTCTGGAAACACCATATATTTT
few,TRBV2,.,TRBJ1-2,CASSDPPGKDYGYTF,TGTGCCAGCAGTGACCCCCCGGGGAAGGACTATGGCTACACCTTC
.,TRBV7-2,.,TRBJ2-2,CASSLIPQQTGELFF,TGTGCCAGCAGCTTGATCCCCCAACAAACCGGGGAGCTGTTTTTT
.,TRBV15,.,TRBJ2-2,CATSVKRASNTGELFF,TGTGCCACCAGCGTTAAGCGGGCGTCGAACACCGGGGAGCTGTTTTTT
.,TRBV12-3/TRBV12-4,TRBD1,TRBJ2-7,CASASWDRTYEQYF,TGTGCCAGCGCTTCCTGGGACAGGACCTACGAGCAGTACTTC